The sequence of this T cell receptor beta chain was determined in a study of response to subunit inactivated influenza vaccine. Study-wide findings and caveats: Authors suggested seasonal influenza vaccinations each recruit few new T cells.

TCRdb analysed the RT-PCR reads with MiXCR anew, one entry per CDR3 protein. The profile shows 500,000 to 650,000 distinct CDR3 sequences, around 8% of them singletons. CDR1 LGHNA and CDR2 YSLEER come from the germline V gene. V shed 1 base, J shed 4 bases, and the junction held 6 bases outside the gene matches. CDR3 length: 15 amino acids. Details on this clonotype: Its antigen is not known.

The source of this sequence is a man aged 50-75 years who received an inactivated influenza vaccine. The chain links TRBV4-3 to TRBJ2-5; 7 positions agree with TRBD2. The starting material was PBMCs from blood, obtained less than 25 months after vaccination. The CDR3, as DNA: TGCGCCAGCAGCCAAGTCGGGGGGTGGGGAGAGACCCAGTACTTC. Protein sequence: CASSQVGGWGETQYF.